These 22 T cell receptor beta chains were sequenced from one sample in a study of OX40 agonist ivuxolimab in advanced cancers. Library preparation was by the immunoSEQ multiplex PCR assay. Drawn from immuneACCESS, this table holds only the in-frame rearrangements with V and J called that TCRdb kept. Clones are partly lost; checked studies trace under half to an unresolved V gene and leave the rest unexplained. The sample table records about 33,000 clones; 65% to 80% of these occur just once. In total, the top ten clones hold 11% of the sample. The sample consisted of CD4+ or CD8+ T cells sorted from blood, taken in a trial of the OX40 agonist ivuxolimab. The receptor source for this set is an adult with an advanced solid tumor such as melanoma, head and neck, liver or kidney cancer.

CDR3 in DNA: TGTGCCAGCAGCGTAGACAGCACCGGGGAGCTGTTTTTT. This codes for CASSVDSTGELFF. The chain joins TRBV9 to TRBJ2-2; no reliable D call. CDR3 length equals 13 residues. Germline-derived CDR1 and CDR2 are SGDLS and YYNGEE. V was clipped by 0 bases and J by 4 bases, with 4 bases between them.

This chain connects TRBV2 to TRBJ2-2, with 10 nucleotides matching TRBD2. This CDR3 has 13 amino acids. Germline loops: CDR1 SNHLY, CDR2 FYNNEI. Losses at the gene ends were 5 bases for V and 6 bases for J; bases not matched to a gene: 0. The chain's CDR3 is CASSSGGAGELFF. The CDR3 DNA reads TGTGCCAGCAGTAGCGGGGGGGCCGGGGAGCTGTTTTTT.

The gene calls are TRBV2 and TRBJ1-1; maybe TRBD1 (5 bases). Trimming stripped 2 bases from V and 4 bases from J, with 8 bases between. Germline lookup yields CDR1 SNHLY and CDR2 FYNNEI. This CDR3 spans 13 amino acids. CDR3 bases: TGTGCCAGCAGTGAAACGGGGACCACTGAAGCTTTCTTT. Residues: CASSETGTTEAFF.

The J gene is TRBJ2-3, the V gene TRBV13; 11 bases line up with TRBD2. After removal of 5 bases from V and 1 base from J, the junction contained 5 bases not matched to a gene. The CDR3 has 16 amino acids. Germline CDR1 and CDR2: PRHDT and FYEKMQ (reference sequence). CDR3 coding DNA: TGTGCCAGCAGCCCCTCGACTAGCGGGGGCACAGATACGCAGTATTTT. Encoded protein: CASSPSTSGGTDTQYF.

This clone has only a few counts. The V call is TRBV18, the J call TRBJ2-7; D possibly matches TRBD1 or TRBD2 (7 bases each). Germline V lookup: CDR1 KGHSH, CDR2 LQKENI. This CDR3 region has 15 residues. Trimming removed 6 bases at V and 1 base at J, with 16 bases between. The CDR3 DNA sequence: TGTGCCAGCTCCCAGGGAGGGGGCCTATCCTACGAGCAGTACTTC. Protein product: CASSQGGGLSYEQYF.

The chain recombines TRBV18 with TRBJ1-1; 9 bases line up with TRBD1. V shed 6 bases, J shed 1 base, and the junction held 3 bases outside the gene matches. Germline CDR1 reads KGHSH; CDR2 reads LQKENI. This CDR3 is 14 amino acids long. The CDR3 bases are TGTGCCAGCTCGCGGACAGGGGCGAACACTGAAGCTTTCTTT. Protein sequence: CASSRTGANTEAFF. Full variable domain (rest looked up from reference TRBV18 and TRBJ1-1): NAGVMQNPRHLVRRRGQEARLRCSPMKGHSHVYWYRQLPEEGLKFMVYLQKENIIDESGMPKERFSAEFPKEGPSILRIQQVVRGDSAAYFCASSRTGANTEAFFGQGTRLTVV.

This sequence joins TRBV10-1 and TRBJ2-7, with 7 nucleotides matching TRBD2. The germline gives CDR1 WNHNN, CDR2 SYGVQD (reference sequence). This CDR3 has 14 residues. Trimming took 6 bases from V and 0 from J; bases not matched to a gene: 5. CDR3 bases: TGCGCCAGCAGCCGAGCGGGGTCCTCCTACGAGCAGTACTTC. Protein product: CASSRAGSSYEQYF.

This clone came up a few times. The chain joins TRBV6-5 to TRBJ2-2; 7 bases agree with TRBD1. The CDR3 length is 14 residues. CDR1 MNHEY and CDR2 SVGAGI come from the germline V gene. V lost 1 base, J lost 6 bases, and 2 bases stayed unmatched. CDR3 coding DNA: TGTGCCAGCAGTTACTGGACAGGATCCGGGGAGCTGTTTTTT. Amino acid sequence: CASSYWTGSGELFF.

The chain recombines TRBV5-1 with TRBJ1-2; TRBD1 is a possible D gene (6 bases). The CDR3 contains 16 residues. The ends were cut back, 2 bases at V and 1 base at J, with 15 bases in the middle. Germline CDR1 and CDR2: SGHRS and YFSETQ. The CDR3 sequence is CASSFTTQGLNYGYTF. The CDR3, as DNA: TGCGCCAGCAGCTTTACTACACAGGGACTTAACTATGGCTACACCTTC.

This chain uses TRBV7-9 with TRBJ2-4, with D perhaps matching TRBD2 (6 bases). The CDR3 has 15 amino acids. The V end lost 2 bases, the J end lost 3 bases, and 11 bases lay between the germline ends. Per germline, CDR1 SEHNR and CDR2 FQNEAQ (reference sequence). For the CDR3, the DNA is TGTGCCAGCAGCTTACAGGAGGGAATCAAAAACATTCAGTACTTC. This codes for CASSLQEGIKNIQYF.

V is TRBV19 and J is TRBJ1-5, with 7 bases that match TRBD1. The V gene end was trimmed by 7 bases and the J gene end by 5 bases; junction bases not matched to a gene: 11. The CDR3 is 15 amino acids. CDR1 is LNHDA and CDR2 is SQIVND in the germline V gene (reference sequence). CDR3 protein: CASMRGGAFYQPQHF. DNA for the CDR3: TGTGCCAGTATGAGAGGGGGCGCGTTTTATCAGCCCCAGCATTTT.

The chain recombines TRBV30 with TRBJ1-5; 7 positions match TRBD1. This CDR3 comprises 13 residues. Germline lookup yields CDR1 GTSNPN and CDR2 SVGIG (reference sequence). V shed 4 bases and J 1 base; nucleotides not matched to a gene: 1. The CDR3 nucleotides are TGTGCCTGGAAGGGACAGAGCAATCAGCCCCAGCATTTT. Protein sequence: CAWKGQSNQPQHF.

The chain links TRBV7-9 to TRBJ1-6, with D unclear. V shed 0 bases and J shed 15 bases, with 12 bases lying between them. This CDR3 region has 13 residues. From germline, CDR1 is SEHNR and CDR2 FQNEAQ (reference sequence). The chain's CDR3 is CASSLARGFVLHF. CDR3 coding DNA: TGTGCCAGCAGCTTAGCGCGAGGGTTTGTCCTCCACTTT.

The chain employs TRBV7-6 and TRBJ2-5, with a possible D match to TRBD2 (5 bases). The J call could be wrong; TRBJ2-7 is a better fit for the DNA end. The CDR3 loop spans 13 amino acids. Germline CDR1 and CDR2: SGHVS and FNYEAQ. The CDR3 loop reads CASSRTVGVEQYF. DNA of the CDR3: TGTGCCAGCAGCCGGACGGTCGGGGTCGAGCAGTACTTC.

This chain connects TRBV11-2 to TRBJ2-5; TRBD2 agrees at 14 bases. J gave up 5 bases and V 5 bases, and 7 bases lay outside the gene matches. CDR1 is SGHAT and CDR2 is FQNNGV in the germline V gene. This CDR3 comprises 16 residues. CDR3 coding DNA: TGTGCCAGCAGCACAGGACTAGCGGGGGGATCTGAGACCCAGTACTTC. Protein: CASSTGLAGGSETQYF.

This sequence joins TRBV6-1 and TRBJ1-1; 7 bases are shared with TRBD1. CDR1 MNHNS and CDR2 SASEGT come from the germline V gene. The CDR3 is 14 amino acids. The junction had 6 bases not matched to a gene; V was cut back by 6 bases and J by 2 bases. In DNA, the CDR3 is TGTGCCAGCAGGCTGACAGGGATAAACACTGAAGCTTTCTTT. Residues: CASRLTGINTEAFF.

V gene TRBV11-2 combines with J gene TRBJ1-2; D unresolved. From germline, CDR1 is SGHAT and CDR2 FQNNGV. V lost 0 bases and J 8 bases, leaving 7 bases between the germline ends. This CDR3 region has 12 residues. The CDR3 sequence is CASSLEERGYTF. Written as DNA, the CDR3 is TGTGCCAGCAGCTTAGAGGAAAGGGGCTACACCTTC.

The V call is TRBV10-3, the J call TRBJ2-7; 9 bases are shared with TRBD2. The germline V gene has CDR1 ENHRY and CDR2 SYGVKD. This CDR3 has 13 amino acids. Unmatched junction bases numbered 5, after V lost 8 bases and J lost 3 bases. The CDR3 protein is CAIGAGGDYEQYF. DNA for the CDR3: TGTGCCATCGGGGCGGGGGGGGACTACGAGCAGTACTTC.

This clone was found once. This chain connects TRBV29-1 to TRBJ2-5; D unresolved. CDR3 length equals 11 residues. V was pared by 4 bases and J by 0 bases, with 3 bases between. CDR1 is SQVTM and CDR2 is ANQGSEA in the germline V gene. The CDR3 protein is CSVVDQETQYF. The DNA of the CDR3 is TGCAGCGTTGTTGACCAAGAGACCCAGTACTTC.

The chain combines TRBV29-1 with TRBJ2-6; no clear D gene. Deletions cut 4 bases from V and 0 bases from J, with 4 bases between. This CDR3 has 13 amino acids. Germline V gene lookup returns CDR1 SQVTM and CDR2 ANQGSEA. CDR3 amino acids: CSVGSSGANVLTF. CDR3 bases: TGCAGCGTTGGTAGCTCTGGGGCCAACGTCCTGACTTTC.

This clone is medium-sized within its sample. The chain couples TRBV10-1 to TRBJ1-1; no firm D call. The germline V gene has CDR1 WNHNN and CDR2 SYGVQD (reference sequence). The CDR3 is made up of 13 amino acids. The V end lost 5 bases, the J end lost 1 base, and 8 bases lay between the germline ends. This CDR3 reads CASSPMGNTEAFF. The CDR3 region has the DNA TGCGCCAGCAGTCCTATGGGGAACACTGAAGCTTTCTTT.

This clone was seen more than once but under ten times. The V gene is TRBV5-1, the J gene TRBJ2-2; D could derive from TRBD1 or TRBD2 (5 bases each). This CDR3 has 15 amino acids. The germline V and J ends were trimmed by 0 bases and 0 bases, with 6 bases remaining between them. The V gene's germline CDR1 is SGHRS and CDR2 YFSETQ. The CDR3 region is CASSLVGANTGELFF. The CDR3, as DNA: TGCGCCAGCAGCTTGGTGGGGGCGAACACCGGGGAGCTGTTTTTT. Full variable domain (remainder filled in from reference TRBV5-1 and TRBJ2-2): KAGVTQTPRYLIKTRGQQVTLSCSPISGHRSVSWYQQTPGQGLQFLFEYFSETQRNKGNFPGRFSGRQFSNSRSEMNVSTLELGDSALYLCASSLVGANTGELFFGEGSRLTVL.